This TCR beta chain was identified in a study of T cells in women clearing cervical HPV infection (dated by TCRdb to about 2018). For the wider study: The cases were around 23 women with histologically confirmed HPV16-related CIN3 or worse, and 2 of those women had invasive cancers. The 25 controls were women who cleared a single incident HPV16 infection within 12 months without developing precancer or cancer. Blood from cases was collected at the visit where the lesion was first found, while blood from controls was collected once the infection could no longer be detected. Among cases, blood sampling occurred a median of roughly 150 days after lesion detection, with an interquartile range of roughly 85 to 200 days. HLA typing was available for only a few women, so HLA type could not be excluded as a confounder. Nested within Costa Rica's Guanacaste HPV Natural History Study, an exploratory proof-of-principle case-control study compared TCR repertoires across cervical HPV16 outcomes. Cases and controls were matched on age within five years and on year of sample collection. A median age of 34 years was observed in cases versus under 40 in controls, and no significant differences in baseline characteristics were found. The parent cohort enrolled roughly 10,000 women aged 18 or older in Guanacaste, Costa Rica, during about 1992 to 1995 and followed them for 6 to 7 years. Five blinded duplicates per group were added as quality controls, so that about 60 samples were obtained: some 50 participants and 10 replicates.

Ends trimmed: V by 6 bases, J by 4 bases; bases unmatched to a gene: 7. The cysteine opens and the phenylalanine closes a CDR3 of 15 amino acids. The 36 bases shown cover part of the CDR3, and their frame starts at base 1. Based on the germline V gene, the CDR1 and CDR2 sequences are SNHLY and FYNNEI. TCR beta CDR3 regions were amplified by multiplex PCR using the immunoSEQ assay from an average of roughly 1,100 ng genomic DNA per sample. Primer bias was corrected in the assay by using a complete synthetic TCR repertoire to establish an amplification baseline. The amplicons were sequenced on the Illumina platform. From the authors' description of their analysis: Sequences were error-corrected by clustering with frequency ratios and a modified nearest-neighbor algorithm, then analyzed in the immunoSEQ Analyzer with IMGT gene definitions. At each rarefaction depth, TCR richness and evenness were averaged across 20 rarefaction repeats, and samples with fewer sequences than that depth were excluded. Relative abundances of V, D and J genes were compared between groups using Wilcoxon rank sum tests, with FDR correction applied. Blinded duplicates gave an intraclass correlation of roughly 95% for TCR richness and an average of 76.4% across around 70 gene segments. TCRdb mirrors the immuneACCESS table, restricted to in-frame sequences. Some clones are absent from its copies; in checked studies, under half trace to an unresolved V gene, and the reason for the others is unknown. V and J calls and clone size are given by that table; D and trimming were obtained from the DNA. The sample's records list about 39,000 clones. The leading ten clones occupy 6.4% of the sample.

In regard to this clone: Its antigen target is currently unknown. The read comes to an end 3 residues before the CDR3 does, leaving the germline J gene to fill in the end.

Every participant had a single incident cervical HPV16 infection, and prevalent HPV16 infections were excluded. Cervical HPV DNA was detected with MY09/MY11 PCR, and genotyping was done with dot-blot hybridization. Roughly 15 mL of heparinized blood were centrifuged, and the buffy coat was aliquoted, frozen at -30°C, then stored at -80°C. QIAGEN kits were used to extract genomic DNA from the buffy coat specimens. Here is what the overall study found, with its caveats: Cases had lower TRBV6-7 relative abundance than controls (about 0.1% versus 0.15%; Bonferroni P = 0.0008). Because T-cell numbers per sample were unknown, differences in richness could reflect varying T-cell content rather than repertoire biology. The cross-sectional design could not show whether associations preceded infection or resulted from it; effector/memory subsets and HPV-specific T cells were not isolated. Cases were distinguished from controls with an estimated AUC of about 0.8 by random forest classifiers combining richness and V gene abundances. TCR repertoire richness was significantly higher in CIN3+ cases than in controls across sequencing depths, while evenness did not differ.

Material for sequencing was blood buffy coat. The chain links TRBV2 with TRBJ2-5; TRBD2 lines up with 11 middle nucleotides. This TCR was recovered from a woman aged 18 to 75 with a cervical HPV16 infection that either progressed to CIN3+ or cleared (not recorded which). CDR3 DNA (partial): TGTGCCAGCAGGCTAGCGGGGGGCACCCCAGAGACC. Its protein is CASRLAGGTPET. The CDR3, in full, reads CASRLAGGTPETQYF.